This T cell receptor beta chain was sequenced during a study of B cell selection in AIRE deficiency. The regulatory T cell sort gate was CD4+CD25hiCD127low/negative. Here immunoSEQ multiplex PCR was the method, and the copy in TCRdb shows in-frame clones only, minus some. This sample has 11,000 to 15,000 clones, with 85% to 95% found just once. J gave up 6 bases and V 5 bases, and 12 bases lay outside the gene matches. This CDR3 is built from 17 residues. CDR1 LNHNV and CDR2 YYDKDF come from the germline V gene (reference sequence). Source material: Tregs sorted from PBMCs. This TCR derives from a human donor with AIRE deficiency. V usage is TRBV15 and J usage is TRBJ2-1; TRBD2 agrees at 11 bases. The CDR3 here is CATSPGSGSGRANEQFF. CDR3 in DNA: TGTGCCACCAGCCCCGGGAGTGGTAGCGGGAGGGCCAATGAGCAGTTCTTC.